The rows below give T cell receptor beta chains drawn from one sample of a study of blood T cell repertoires in COVID-19. Sequencing used immunoSEQ multiplex PCR; TCRdb keeps in-frame clones, though not all of them. The table records around 160,000 clones, approximately 85% of them present only once. Sequenced input: peripheral blood. These receptors were obtained from a woman aged 55-70 years with COVID-19, enrolled during active disease. CDR3s include the opening cysteine and the closing phenylalanine or tryptophan. A D gene is named only where the DNA matches it firmly. The size field is filled for only some rows; it gives once, few, many or a size class.

v_call	j_call	cdr3_length	d_call	clone_size	cdr3_nt	cdr3_aa
TRBV12-3/TRBV12-4	TRBJ1-6	13	-	-	TGTGCCAGCAGTTCGGACAGAAATTCACCCCTCCACTTT	CASSSDRNSPLHF
TRBV5-6	TRBJ2-7	16	TRBD1	-	TGTGCCAGCAGCTTGGCCCCGGGACAGGGGCCGCCTGGGCAGTACTTC	CASSLAPGQGPPGQYF
TRBV28	TRBJ1-4	14	-	-	TGTGCCAGCAGTTTGGGTCAGGGAAGGGAAAAACTGTTTTTT	CASSLGQGREKLFF
TRBV11-2	TRBJ1-1	12	-	-	TGTGCCAGCAGCCCGGGACAAGTTGAAGCTTTCTTT	CASSPGQVEAFF
TRBV3-1/TRBV3-2	TRBJ1-2	17	TRBD1	-	TGTGCCAGCAGCCAAACTATACAGGGGGTCGTCCTTCATGGCTACACCTTC	CASSQTIQGVVLHGYTF
TRBV9	TRBJ2-1	15	TRBD2	-	TGTGCCAGCAGCGTAGGCAGCGGGGGGGCAAATGAGCAGTTCTTC	CASSVGSGGANEQFF
TRBV30	TRBJ1-4	14	-	-	TGTGCCTGGAGTCCGGGAGCAACTAATGAAAAACTGTTTTTT	CAWSPGATNEKLFF
TRBV3-1/TRBV3-2	TRBJ2-1	16	TRBD2	-	TGTGCCAGCAGCCAAGGTCTAGCGGGGGGTGACAATGAGCAGTTCTTC	CASSQGLAGGDNEQFF
TRBV25-1	TRBJ2-1	13	-	-	TGTGCCAGCAGTGAATGGGGGCTCGATGAGCAGTTCTTC	CASSEWGLDEQFF
TRBV9	TRBJ1-2	17	TRBD1	-	TGTGCCAGCAGCGTAGCTCGGGACAGGGGTAGGGGAGATGGCTACACCTTC	CASSVARDRGRGDGYTF
TRBV3-1/TRBV3-2	TRBJ2-5	15	TRBD1	-	TGTGCCAGCAGCCAAGTAACAGGGGACCAAGAGACCCAGTACTTC	CASSQVTGDQETQYF
TRBV23-1	TRBJ1-2	16	TRBD1	-	TGCGCCAGCAGTCCGCCGACAGGGAAAGACAACTATGGCTACACCTTC	CASSPPTGKDNYGYTF
TRBV4-1	TRBJ1-4	15	TRBD1	-	TGCGCCAGCAGCCAACAGGGGGTTACTAATGAAAAACTGTTTTTT	CASSQQGVTNEKLFF
TRBV6-2/TRBV6-3	TRBJ2-7	13	TRBD2	-	TGTGCCAGCAGTTACTTCTCCGGGGGGGAGCAGTACTTC	CASSYFSGGEQYF
TRBV7-9	TRBJ2-3	15	TRBD1	-	TGTGCCAGCACTTCTCCGGGACAGGGGACAGATACGCAGTATTTT	CASTSPGQGTDTQYF
TRBV7-2	TRBJ2-7	15	-	-	TGTGCCAGCAGCTTGGGGGCAGCCAGCTCCTACGAGCAGTACTTC	CASSLGAASSYEQYF
TRBV7-8	TRBJ2-3	17	TRBD1	few	TGTGCCAGCAGCTCCCTTTTTTCGACAGGGGCGACAGATACGCAGTATTTT	CASSSLFSTGATDTQYF
TRBV19	TRBJ2-1	16	-	-	TGTGCCAGTAGGCTACATGGAGGGTCTAGGGGCGATGAGCAGTTCTTC	CASRLHGGSRGDEQFF
TRBV9	TRBJ2-5	14	-	-	TGTGCCAGCAGCGTTGGGCAGATCCAAGAGACCCAGTACTTC	CASSVGQIQETQYF
TRBV18	TRBJ1-6	17	-	-	TGTGCCAGCTCACCACGGGAAGGAGGGGCTAGTAATTCACCCCTCCACTTT	CASSPREGGASNSPLHF
TRBV27	TRBJ2-3	18	TRBD2	-	TGTGCCAGCAGTTCTTATCCGAATCTAGCGGGGAGCACAGATACGCAGTATTTT	CASSSYPNLAGSTDTQYF
TRBV5-1	TRBJ1-5	14	-	-	TGCGCCAGCAGCTCAACAGGTCCCCCTCAGCCCCAGCATTTT	CASSSTGPPQPQHF
TRBV19	TRBJ1-1	16	TRBD1	-	TGTGCCAGTAGCCAGGGACAGGGCCCGGGGGACACTGAAGCTTTCTTT	CASSQGQGPGDTEAFF
TRBV4-2	TRBJ2-5	14	-	-	TGTGCCAGCAGCCAAGATTTAGGGGATTGGACCCAGTACTTC	CASSQDLGDWTQYF
TRBV20-1	TRBJ2-5	18	TRBD2	-	TGCAGTGCTAGTAGGGGAGGACTAGCGGGGTCCCCCGGGGCGACCCAGTACTTC	CSASRGGLAGSPGATQYF
TRBV4-1	TRBJ1-2	14	-	-	TGCGCCAGCAGCCAAGGCGGGGGGTTCTATGGCTACACCTTC	CASSQGGGFYGYTF
TRBV7-2	TRBJ1-1	14	-	-	TGTGCCAGCAGCTTAGTAGGGGATGACACTGAAGCTTTCTTT	CASSLVGDDTEAFF
TRBV7-8	TRBJ1-1	13	-	once	TGTGCCAGCAGCTTGCGGAGGAACACTGAAGCTTTCTTT	CASSLRRNTEAFF
TRBV9	TRBJ2-1	16	-	-	TGTGCCAGCAGCCGGGGGGGACAGGGAGCTTACAATGAGCAGTTCTTC	CASSRGGQGAYNEQFF
TRBV7-2	TRBJ1-5	14	-	-	TGTGCCAGCAGCTTACCTTATAGCAATCAGCCCCAGCATTTT	CASSLPYSNQPQHF
TRBV7-2	TRBJ1-5	13	TRBD1	-	TGTGCCAGCAGCTTTTGGACAGGTCAGCCCCAGCATTTT	CASSFWTGQPQHF
TRBV7-2	TRBJ2-7	14	TRBD1	-	TGTGCCAGCAGCACGACGGGACAGGCCTCGGAGCAGTACTTC	CASSTTGQASEQYF
TRBV18	TRBJ1-4	14	-	-	TGTGCCAGCTCACCGAGATCAGGGCTTGAAAAACTGTTTTTT	CASSPRSGLEKLFF
TRBV5-4	TRBJ1-2	15	-	-	TGTGCCAGCAGCGAGGCAGGGCGAACCTTTTATGGCTACACCTTC	CASSEAGRTFYGYTF
TRBV3-1/TRBV3-2	TRBJ2-7	12	-	-	TGTGCCAGCAGCCAGGGGGGACGCGAGCAGTACTTC	CASSQGGREQYF
TRBV19	TRBJ1-2	15	-	-	TGTGCCAGTAGGAGGGTTGGGATGAAAGCGTATGGCTACACCTTC	CASRRVGMKAYGYTF
TRBV7-9	TRBJ2-2	15	-	-	TGTGCCAGCAGCTTATTGGAGACCAACACCGGGGAGCTGTTTTTT	CASSLLETNTGELFF
TRBV4-1	TRBJ1-6	14	-	-	TGCGCCAGCAGCCAAGATCTTCAGGATTCACCCCTCCACTTT	CASSQDLQDSPLHF
TRBV7-8	TRBJ1-3	14	-	-	TGTGCCAGCAGCTCAGGGGCGGCTGGAAACACCATATATTTT	CASSSGAAGNTIYF
TRBV27	TRBJ1-1	14	-	-	TGTGCCAGCAGTTTTCATGAGGGTGGCACTGAAGCTTTCTTT	CASSFHEGGTEAFF
TRBV6-2/TRBV6-3	TRBJ2-3	16	TRBD2	-	TGTGCCAGCAGTTACCTAGCGGGGGCTAGCACAGATACGCAGTATTTT	CASSYLAGASTDTQYF
TRBV10-3	TRBJ2-7	13	-	-	TGTGCCATCACCCTCGACAGTTACTACGAGCAGTACTTC	CAITLDSYYEQYF
TRBV24-1	TRBJ2-7	16	-	-	TGTGCCACCAGTCCCAACCCCAAGGGGCCGGGCTACGAGCAGTACTTC	CATSPNPKGPGYEQYF
TRBV7-3	TRBJ2-5	14	-	-	TGTGCCAGCAGCCCCAGGGGAACCCAAGAGACCCAGTACTTC	CASSPRGTQETQYF
TRBV7-2	TRBJ1-2	15	-	-	TGTGCCAGCAGCTTAGCGAGGGAGGCAGGGCAAGGCTACACCTTC	CASSLAREAGQGYTF